The entry below describes one TCR beta chain. Its antigen is not identified. Data came from immunoSEQ multiplex PCR; TCRdb stores just in-frame clones and leaves some out. The sample holds some 85,000 clones; less than 85% are singletons and the top ten take 15% to 20%. This sample is drawn from a study of T cells in localized non-small cell lung cancer. General observations from the study: Exceeding tumor, uninvolved adjacent lung had the highest T cell clonality. Higher T cell density in the blood was associated with longer overall survival, whereas higher adjacent-lung clonality associated with shorter survival. It remains possible that heterogeneity exists, since only one tumor region was sequenced. Appearing in adjacent lung were a median about 60 of the top 100 tumor clones.

Between the trimmed V and J ends, which lost 4 bases and 6 bases, there was a span of 10 bases. From germline, CDR1 is SGHRS and CDR2 YFSETQ. The CDR3 length is 13 residues. The source is a man aged 40 to 70 with stage II squamous cell lung carcinoma. The sequencing here drew on PBMCs, taken before any cancer treatment. The chain uses TRBV5-1 and TRBJ2-2, with TRBD2 as a possible D gene (5 bases). The DNA for the CDR3 is TGCGCCAGCAGCAAAGACGGGGCCGGGGAGCTGTTTTTT. This gives the protein CASSKDGAGELFF.